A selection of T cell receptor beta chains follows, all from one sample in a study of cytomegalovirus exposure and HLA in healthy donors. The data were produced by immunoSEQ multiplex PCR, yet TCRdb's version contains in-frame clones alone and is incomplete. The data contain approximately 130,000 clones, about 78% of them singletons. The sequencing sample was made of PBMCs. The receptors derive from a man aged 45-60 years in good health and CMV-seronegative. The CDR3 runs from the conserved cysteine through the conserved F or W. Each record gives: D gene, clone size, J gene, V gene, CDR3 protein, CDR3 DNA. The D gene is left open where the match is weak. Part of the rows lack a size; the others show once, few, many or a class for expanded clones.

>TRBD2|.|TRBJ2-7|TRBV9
CASSVTSGSVYEQYF
TGTGCCAGCAGCGTCACTAGCGGGAGCGTGTACGAGCAGTACTTC
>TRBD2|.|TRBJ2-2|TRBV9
CASSVQGTSGLTFGTGELFF
TGTGCCAGCAGCGTGCAGGGGACTAGCGGCCTTACCTTTGGCACCGGGGAGCTGTTTTTT
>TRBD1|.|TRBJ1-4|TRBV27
CASSLSDRPPDNEKLFF
TGTGCCAGCAGTTTATCGGACAGGCCCCCTGATAATGAAAAACTGTTTTTT
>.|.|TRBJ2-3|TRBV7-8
CASSPISGSTDTQYF
TGTGCCAGCAGCCCGATTAGCGGAAGCACAGATACGCAGTATTTT
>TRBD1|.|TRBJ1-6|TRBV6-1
CASDRDRDSPLHF
TGTGCCAGCGACCGGGACAGGGATTCACCCCTCCACTTT
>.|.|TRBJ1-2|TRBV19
CASSITGGVYGYTF
TGTGCCAGTAGTATCACGGGGGGCGTCTATGGCTACACCTTC
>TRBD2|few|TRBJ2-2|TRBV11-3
CASSLSGTSGRGTGELFF
TGTGCCAGCAGCTTGAGCGGGACTAGCGGGAGAGGCACCGGGGAGCTGTTTTTT
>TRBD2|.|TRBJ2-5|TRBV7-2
CASSLDPAGGIQETQYF
TGTGCCAGCAGCTTAGATCCAGCGGGGGGGATTCAAGAGACCCAGTACTTC
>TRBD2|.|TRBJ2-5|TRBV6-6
CASSRGLAGGPETQYF
TGTGCCAGCAGTCGAGGACTAGCGGGAGGGCCCGAGACCCAGTACTTC
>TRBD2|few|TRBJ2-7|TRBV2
CASVSGLAGLHTYEQYF
TGTGCCAGCGTTTCGGGACTAGCGGGACTCCATACCTACGAGCAGTACTTC
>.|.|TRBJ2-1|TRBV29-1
CSVVGQGGNEQFF
TGCAGCGTTGTGGGGCAGGGTGGTAATGAGCAGTTCTTC
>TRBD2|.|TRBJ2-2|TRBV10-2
CASGTSGNTGELFF
TGCGCCAGTGGGACTAGCGGGAACACCGGGGAGCTGTTTTTT
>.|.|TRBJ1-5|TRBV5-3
CARSLGGWSNQPQHF
TGTGCCAGAAGCTTAGGCGGGTGGAGCAATCAGCCCCAGCATTTT
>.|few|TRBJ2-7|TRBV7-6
CASSLGRGEAYEQYF
TGTGCCAGCAGCTTAGGGCGAGGGGAGGCCTACGAGCAGTACTTC
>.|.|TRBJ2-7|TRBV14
CASSQDPSEQYF
TGTGCCAGCAGCCAAGATCCCAGCGAGCAGTACTTC
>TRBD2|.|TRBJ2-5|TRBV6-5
CASSYSTSGSQETQYF
TGTGCCAGCAGTTACTCGACTAGCGGGAGTCAGGAGACCCAGTACTTC
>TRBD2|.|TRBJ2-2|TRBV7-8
CASSGNLAAPGDTGELFF
TGTGCCAGCAGCGGAAATCTAGCGGCACCCGGGGACACCGGGGAGCTGTTTTTT
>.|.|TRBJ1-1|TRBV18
CASSARVNSEAFF
TGTGCCAGCTCGGCCAGGGTAAACTCGGAAGCTTTCTTT
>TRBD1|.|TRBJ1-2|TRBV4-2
CASSNRDRGDYGYTF
TGTGCCAGCAGCAACCGGGACAGGGGAGACTATGGCTACACCTTC
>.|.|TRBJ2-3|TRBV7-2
CASSAWAVDTQYF
TGTGCCAGCAGCGCCTGGGCCGTAGATACGCAGTATTTT
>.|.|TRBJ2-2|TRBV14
CASSIGGPGAGELFF
TGTGCCAGCAGTATTGGGGGACCAGGGGCCGGGGAGCTGTTTTTT
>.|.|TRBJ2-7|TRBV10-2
CATSGSYEQYF
TGCGCCACCTCCGGGAGTTACGAGCAGTACTTC
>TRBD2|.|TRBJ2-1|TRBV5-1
CASSLASGALSYNEQFF
TGCGCCAGCAGCTTGGCTAGCGGGGCGTTGTCCTACAATGAGCAGTTCTTC
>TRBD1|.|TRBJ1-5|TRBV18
CASSGTANNQPQHF
TGTGCCAGCTCAGGGACAGCAAACAATCAGCCCCAGCATTTT
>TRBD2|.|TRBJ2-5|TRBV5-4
CASSLGTSGQETQYF
TGTGCCAGCAGCTTGGGGACTAGCGGCCAAGAGACCCAGTACTTC
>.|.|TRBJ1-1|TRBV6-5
CASSPPGGVSGAFF
TGTGCCAGCAGCCCCCCCGGCGGGGTCAGTGGAGCTTTCTTT
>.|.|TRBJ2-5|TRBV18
CASSPAGQETQYF
TGTGCCAGCTCACCTGCAGGGCAAGAGACCCAGTACTTC
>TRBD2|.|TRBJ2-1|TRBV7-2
CASSPGTSGHNEQFF
TGTGCCAGCAGCCCAGGGACTAGCGGGCACAATGAGCAGTTCTTC
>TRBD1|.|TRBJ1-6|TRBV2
CASTGDRVFSPLHF
TGTGCCAGCACGGGGGACAGGGTTTTTTCACCCCTCCACTTT
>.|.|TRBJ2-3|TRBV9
CASSVVANTDTQYF
TGTGCCAGCAGCGTAGTTGCGAACACAGATACGCAGTATTTT
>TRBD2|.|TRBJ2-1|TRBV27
CASSFQRLAANEQFF
TGTGCCAGCAGTTTCCAACGACTAGCGGCCAATGAGCAGTTCTTC
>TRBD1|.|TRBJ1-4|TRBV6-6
CASSGPGQGGEKLFF
TGTGCCAGCAGTGGACCGGGACAGGGGGGCGAAAAACTGTTTTTT
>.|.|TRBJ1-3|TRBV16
CASSQWDIRNTIYF
TGTGCCAGCAGCCAATGGGACATCCGAAACACCATATATTTT
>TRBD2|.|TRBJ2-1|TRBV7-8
CASSLGFSGRGNEQFF
TGTGCCAGCAGCTTAGGGTTTAGCGGGAGGGGGAATGAGCAGTTCTTC
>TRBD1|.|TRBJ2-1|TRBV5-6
CASRFRGTGFYNEQFF
TGTGCCAGCAGGTTTCGGGGGACAGGTTTTTACAATGAGCAGTTCTTC
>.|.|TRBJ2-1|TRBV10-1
CASSEPGTGMVGNEQFF
TGCGCCAGCAGCGAACCGGGCACGGGGATGGTTGGCAATGAGCAGTTCTTC
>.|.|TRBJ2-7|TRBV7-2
CASSFSNSRFYEQYF
TGTGCCAGCAGCTTTTCTAACTCACGATTCTACGAGCAGTACTTC
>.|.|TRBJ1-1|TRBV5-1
CASSFRGMNTEAFF
TGCGCCAGCAGCTTCAGGGGCATGAACACTGAAGCTTTCTTT